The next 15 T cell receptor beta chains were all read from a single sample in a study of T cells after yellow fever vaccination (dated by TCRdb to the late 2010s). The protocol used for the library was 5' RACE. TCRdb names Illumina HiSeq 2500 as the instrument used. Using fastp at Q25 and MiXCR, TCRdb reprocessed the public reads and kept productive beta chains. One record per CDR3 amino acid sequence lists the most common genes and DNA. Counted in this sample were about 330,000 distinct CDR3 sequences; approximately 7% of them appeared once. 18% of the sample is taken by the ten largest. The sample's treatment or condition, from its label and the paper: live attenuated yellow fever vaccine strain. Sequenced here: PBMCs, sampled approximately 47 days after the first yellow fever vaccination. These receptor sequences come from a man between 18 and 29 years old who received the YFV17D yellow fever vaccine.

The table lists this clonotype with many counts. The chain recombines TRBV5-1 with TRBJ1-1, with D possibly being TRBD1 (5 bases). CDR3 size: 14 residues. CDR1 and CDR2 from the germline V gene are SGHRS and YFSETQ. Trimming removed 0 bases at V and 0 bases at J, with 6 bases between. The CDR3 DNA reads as TGCGCCAGCAGCTTGGGGACACTGAACACTGAAGCTTTCTTT. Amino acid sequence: CASSLGTLNTEAFF. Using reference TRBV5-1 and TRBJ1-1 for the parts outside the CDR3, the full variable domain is KAGVTQTPRYLIKTRGQQVTLSCSPISGHRSVSWYQQTPGQGLQFLFEYFSETQRNKGNFPGRFSGRQFSNSRSEMNVSTLELGDSALYLCASSLGTLNTEAFFGQGTRLTVV.

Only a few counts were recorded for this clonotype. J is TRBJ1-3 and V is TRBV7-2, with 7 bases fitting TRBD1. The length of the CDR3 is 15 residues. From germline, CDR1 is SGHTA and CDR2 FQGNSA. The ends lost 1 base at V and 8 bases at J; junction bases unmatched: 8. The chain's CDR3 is CASSLVAGGGDTIYF. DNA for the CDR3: TGTGCCAGCAGCTTAGTAGCAGGGGGAGGCGACACCATATATTTT.

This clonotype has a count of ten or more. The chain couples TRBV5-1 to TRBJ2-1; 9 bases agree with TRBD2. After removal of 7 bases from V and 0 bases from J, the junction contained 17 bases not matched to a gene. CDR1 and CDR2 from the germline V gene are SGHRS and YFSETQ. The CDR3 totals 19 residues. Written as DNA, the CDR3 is TGCGCCAGCCCCCTCGGGGTTAGCGGGGGCCCCAGCTCCTACAATGAGCAGTTCTTC. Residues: CASPLGVSGGPSSYNEQFF.

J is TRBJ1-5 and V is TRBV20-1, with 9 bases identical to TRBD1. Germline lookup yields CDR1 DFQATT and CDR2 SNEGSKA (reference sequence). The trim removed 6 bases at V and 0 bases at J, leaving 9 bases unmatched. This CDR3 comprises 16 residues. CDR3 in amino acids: CSATGGLGYSNQPQHF. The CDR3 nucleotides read TGCAGTGCAACAGGGGGCTTAGGGTATAGCAATCAGCCCCAGCATTTT.

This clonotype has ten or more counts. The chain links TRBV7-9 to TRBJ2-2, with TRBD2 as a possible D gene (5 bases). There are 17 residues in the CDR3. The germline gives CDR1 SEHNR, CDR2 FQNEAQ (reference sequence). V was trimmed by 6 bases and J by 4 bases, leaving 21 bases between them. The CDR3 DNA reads TGTGCCAGCAGGCCCTATTCAGCGGCGGTCTCCACCGGGGAGCTGTTTTTT. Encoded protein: CASRPYSAAVSTGELFF. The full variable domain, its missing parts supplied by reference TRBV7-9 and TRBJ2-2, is DTGVSQNPRHKITKRGQNVTFRCDPISEHNRLYWYRQTLGQGPEFLTYFQNEAQLEKSRLLSDRFSAERPKGSFSTLEIQRTEQGDSAMYLCASRPYSAAVSTGELFFGEGSRLTVL.

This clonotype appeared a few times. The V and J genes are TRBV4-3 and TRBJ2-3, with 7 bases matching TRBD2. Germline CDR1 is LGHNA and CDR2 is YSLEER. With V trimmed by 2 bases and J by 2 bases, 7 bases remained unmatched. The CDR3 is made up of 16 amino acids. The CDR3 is CASSQNSGEYTDTQYF. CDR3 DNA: TGCGCCAGCAGCCAAAACAGCGGGGAGTACACAGATACGCAGTATTTT.

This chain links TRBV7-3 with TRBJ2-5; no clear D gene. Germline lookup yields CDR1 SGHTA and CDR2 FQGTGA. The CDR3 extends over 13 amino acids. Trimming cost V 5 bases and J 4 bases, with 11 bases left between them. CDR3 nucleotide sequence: TGTGCCAGCAGCCCGAGTTGGGGAGAGACCCAGTACTTC. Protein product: CASSPSWGETQYF.

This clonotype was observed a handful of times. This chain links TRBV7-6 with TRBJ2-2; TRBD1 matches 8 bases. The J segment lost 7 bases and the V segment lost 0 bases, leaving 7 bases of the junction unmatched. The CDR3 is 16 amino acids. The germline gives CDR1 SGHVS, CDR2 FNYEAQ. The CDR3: CASSLAPTGVSGELFF. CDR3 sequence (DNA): TGTGCCAGCAGCTTAGCGCCGACAGGGGTTAGCGGGGAGCTGTTTTTT.

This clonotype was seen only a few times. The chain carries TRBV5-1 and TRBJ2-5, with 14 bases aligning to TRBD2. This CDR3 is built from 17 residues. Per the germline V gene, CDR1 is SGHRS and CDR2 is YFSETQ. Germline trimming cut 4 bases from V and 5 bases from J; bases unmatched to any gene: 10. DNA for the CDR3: TGCGCCAGCAGCCCGGGACTAGCGGGGGTCCACCGGGAGACCCAGTACTTC. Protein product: CASSPGLAGVHRETQYF. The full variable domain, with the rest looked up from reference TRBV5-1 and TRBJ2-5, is KAGVTQTPRYLIKTRGQQVTLSCSPISGHRSVSWYQQTPGQGLQFLFEYFSETQRNKGNFPGRFSGRQFSNSRSEMNVSTLELGDSALYLCASSPGLAGVHRETQYFGPGTRLLVL.

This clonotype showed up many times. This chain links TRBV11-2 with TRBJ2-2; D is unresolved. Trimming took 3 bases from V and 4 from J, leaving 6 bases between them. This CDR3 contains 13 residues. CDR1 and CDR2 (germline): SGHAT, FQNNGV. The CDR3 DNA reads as TGTGCCAGCAGCTTGCCAAGCACCGGGGAGCTGTTTTTT. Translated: CASSLPSTGELFF.

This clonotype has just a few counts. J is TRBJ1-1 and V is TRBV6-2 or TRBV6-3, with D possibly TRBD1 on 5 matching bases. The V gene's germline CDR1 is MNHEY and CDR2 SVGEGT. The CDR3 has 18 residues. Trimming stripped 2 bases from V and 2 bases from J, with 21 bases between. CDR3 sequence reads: CASSYHRSGADLNTEAFF. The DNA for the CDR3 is TGTGCCAGCAGTTACCACAGGTCCGGCGCAGACCTTAACACTGAAGCTTTCTTT.

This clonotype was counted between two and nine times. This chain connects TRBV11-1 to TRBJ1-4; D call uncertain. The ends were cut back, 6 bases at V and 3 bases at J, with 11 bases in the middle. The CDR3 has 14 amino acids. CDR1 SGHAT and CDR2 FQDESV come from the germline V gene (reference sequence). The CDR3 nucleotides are TGTGCCAGCAGACTGACGGACGCTAATGAAAAACTGTTTTTT. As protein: CASRLTDANEKLFF. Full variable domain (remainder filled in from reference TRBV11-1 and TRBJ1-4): EAEVAQSPRYKITEKSQAVAFWCDPISGHATLYWYRQILGQGPELLVQFQDESVVDDSQLPKDRFSAERLKGVDSTLKIQPAELGDSAMYLCASRLTDANEKLFFGSGTQLSVL.

The chain's CDR3 is CSVVGTRYTEAFF. The DNA of the CDR3 is TGCAGCGTGGTGGGTACACGGTACACTGAAGCTTTCTTT. The chain uses TRBV29-1 and TRBJ1-1; unclear D gene. Germline loops: CDR1 SQVTM, CDR2 ANQGSEA. The length of the CDR3 is 13 residues. The V end lost 6 bases, the J end lost 3 bases, and 14 bases lay between the germline ends.

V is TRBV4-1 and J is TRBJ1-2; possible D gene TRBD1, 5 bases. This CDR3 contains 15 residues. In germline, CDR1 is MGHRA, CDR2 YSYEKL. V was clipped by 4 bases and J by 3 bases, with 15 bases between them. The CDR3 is CASSLRPGTDYGYTF. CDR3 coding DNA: TGCGCCAGCAGCCTAAGACCCGGGACGGACTATGGCTACACCTTC.

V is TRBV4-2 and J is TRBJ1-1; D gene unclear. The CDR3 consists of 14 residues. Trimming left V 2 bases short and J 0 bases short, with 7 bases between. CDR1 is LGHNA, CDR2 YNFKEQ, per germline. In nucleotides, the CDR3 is TGTGCCAGCAGCCAATGGGTTATGAACACTGAAGCTTTCTTT. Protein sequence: CASSQWVMNTEAFF.